Listed below are T cell receptor beta chains from one sample, sequenced in a study of cytomegalovirus exposure and HLA in healthy donors. TCRdb keeps only in-frame clones here, not all; method: immunoSEQ multiplex PCR. The sample includes 150,000 or so clones. Sequencing was carried out using PBMCs. Receptors originate from a woman between 18 and 29 years old in good health and CMV-seronegative. Both conserved end residues are part of each CDR3. The D gene is left open where the match is weak.

length	V	D	J	DNA	CDR3
16	TRBV5-1	TRBD1	TRBJ2-2	TGCGCCAGCAGCTTATCTGGGACAGCGAACACCGGGGAGCTGTTTTTT	CASSLSGTANTGELFF
14	TRBV18	NA	TRBJ1-1	TGTGCCAGCTCCTCACAGGGAGTAGATACTGAAGCTTTCTTT	CASSSQGVDTEAFF
16	TRBV4-1	TRBD2	TRBJ2-5	TGCGCCAGCAGCCACCGACTAGCGGGGGAGGGGGAGACCCAGTACTTC	CASSHRLAGEGETQYF
12	TRBV2	NA	TRBJ2-7	TGTGCCAGCACCAAACTAGCTCGCGAGCAGTACTTC	CASTKLAREQYF
14	TRBV18	NA	TRBJ1-4	TGTGCCAGCTCACCGGGGAGTGGTAATGAAAAACTGTTTTTT	CASSPGSGNEKLFF
15	TRBV7-3	TRBD2	TRBJ2-1	TGTGCCAGCAGCTTAAAAGCGGGACCCGTCAATGAGCAGTTCTTC	CASSLKAGPVNEQFF
14	TRBV6-6	TRBD1	TRBJ1-2	TGTGCCAGCAGTTCACTCAGGGGGCAATATGGCTACACCTTC	CASSSLRGQYGYTF
15	TRBV10-3	TRBD1	TRBJ1-1	TGTGCCATCAGTGAGTTAGGGACAGAGAACACTGAAGCTTTCTTT	CAISELGTENTEAFF
13	TRBV5-4	NA	TRBJ1-2	NA	CATGAGQYFGYTF
17	TRBV25-1	TRBD1	TRBJ2-3	TGTGCCAGCAGTGAAGGTAGGGGGCGGTGGAGCACAGATACGCAGTATTTT	CASSEGRGRWSTDTQYF
16	TRBV5-1	TRBD2	TRBJ2-1	TGCGCCAGCAGCGGGCTAAGCGGGGGACCCTACAATGAGCAGTTCTTC	CASSGLSGGPYNEQFF
17	TRBV5-4	TRBD2	TRBJ2-5	TGTGCCAGCAGCCGCCGGATGACTAGCGGGGCCCAAGAGACCCAGTACTTC	CASSRRMTSGAQETQYF
15	TRBV27	NA	TRBJ1-1	TGTGCCAGCAGTCCACTTTATGGGGCCCGCACTGAAGCTTTCTTT	CASSPLYGARTEAFF
14	TRBV7-3	NA	TRBJ2-5	TGTGCCAGCAGCCCAGGGCCCACCCAAGAGACCCAGTACTTC	CASSPGPTQETQYF
14	TRBV6-5	TRBD2	TRBJ2-3	TGCGCCAGCAGTCCAGCGGGGTCCACAGATACGCAGTATTTT	CASSPAGSTDTQYF
14	TRBV10-3	NA	TRBJ1-1	TGTGCCATCAGTCCTGGACAGCGAGTCTCCGAAGCTTTCTTT	CAISPGQRVSEAFF
13	TRBV30	NA	TRBJ1-2	TGTGCCTGGAGTAGCGGAGCTAACTATGGCTACACCTTC	CAWSSGANYGYTF
15	TRBV5-4	NA	TRBJ2-2	TGTGCCAGCAGCCCTAGAGGGTTGGGCACCGGGGAGCTGTTTTTT	CASSPRGLGTGELFF
19	TRBV19	TRBD1	TRBJ1-3	TGTGCCAGTAGTAAACTCCCGGGACAGAGGGCCTCATCTGGAAACACCATATATTTT	CASSKLPGQRASSGNTIYF
15	TRBV19	NA	TRBJ1-6	TGTGCCAGTAGTATAGAGGGGAGACCATATTCACCCCTCCACTTT	CASSIEGRPYSPLHF
16	TRBV27	TRBD2	TRBJ2-1	TGTGCCAGCAGTCCCCTAGGTTCTAGCGGGAGGAATGAGCAGTTCTTC	CASSPLGSSGRNEQFF
13	TRBV19	NA	TRBJ2-5	TGTGCCAGTACGGGCAGGGGTTGGGAGACCCAGTACTTC	CASTGRGWETQYF
14	TRBV2	NA	TRBJ1-5	TGTGCCAGCAGTGCGACAGGTAGCAATCAGCCCCAGCATTTT	CASSATGSNQPQHF
11	TRBV6-1	NA	TRBJ2-5	TGTGCCAGCAACAACCAAGAGACCCAGTACTTC	CASNNQETQYF
13	TRBV30	NA	TRBJ1-4	TGTGCCTGGAGTGTAGGGGGAGATGAAAAACTGTTTTTT	CAWSVGGDEKLFF
17	TRBV27	TRBD1	TRBJ2-2	TGTGCCTCAAACCCGGCCGGGACAGGGACGAACACCGGGGAGCTGTTTTTT	CASNPAGTGTNTGELFF
15	TRBV27	NA	TRBJ2-5	TGTGCCAGCAGTCCGACAAGACAGATCCAAGAGACCCAGTACTTC	CASSPTRQIQETQYF
14	TRBV29-1	TRBD1	TRBJ2-3	TGCAGCGTTGCGGGACAGGGCGGCACAGATACGCAGTATTTT	CSVAGQGGTDTQYF
16	TRBV7-9	TRBD2	TRBJ2-1	TGTGCCAGCAGTCATAAGAGCGGGAGAGACTACAATGAGCAGTTCTTC	CASSHKSGRDYNEQFF
14	TRBV7-8	NA	TRBJ1-4	TGTGCCAGCAGCTTAAGGGGGATGGATGAAAAACTGTTTTTT	CASSLRGMDEKLFF
14	TRBV4-1	NA	TRBJ1-1	TGTGCCAGCAGCCAAGATCTCGAGGTTAGTGAAGCTTTCTTT	CASSQDLEVSEAFF
16	TRBV7-8	NA	TRBJ2-1	TGTGCCAGCAGCTTAGCGTTCGGGACTGTTTACAATGAGCAGTTCTTC	CASSLAFGTVYNEQFF
14	TRBV2	NA	TRBJ1-3	TGTGCCAGTTCCGCAGGGTTCTCTGGAAACACCATATATTTT	CASSAGFSGNTIYF
16	TRBV7-2	TRBD2	TRBJ2-3	TGTGCCAGCAGCTTAGAAGGCCCCGGACTAGTAGGGTCGCAGTATTTT	CASSLEGPGLVGSQYF
15	TRBV14	TRBD1	TRBJ1-2	TGTGCCAGCAGCCATCGACAGGGGGCTAACTATGGCTACACCTTC	CASSHRQGANYGYTF
14	TRBV9	NA	TRBJ1-4	TGTGCCAGCAGCCCCGGAGGATGGAATGAAAAACTGTTTTTT	CASSPGGWNEKLFF
16	TRBV18	TRBD2	TRBJ2-3	TGTGCCAGCTCACCACGAGCGGGAGGGTTCACAGATACGCAGTATTTT	CASSPRAGGFTDTQYF
14	TRBV28	TRBD1	TRBJ1-2	TGTGCCAGCACCGACAGGGCCCCTAACTATGGCTACACCTTC	CASTDRAPNYGYTF
14	TRBV6-5	TRBD2	TRBJ2-7	TGTGCCAGTACCACTAGCGGACATTCCTACGAGCAGTACTTC	CASTTSGHSYEQYF
14	TRBV6-5	NA	TRBJ2-3	TGTGCCAGCGGGCAGGGCACACACACAGATACGCAGTATTTT	CASGQGTHTDTQYF
15	TRBV5-1	TRBD1	TRBJ1-1	TGCGCCAGCAGCTTGACTCGACAGGGATGGACTGAAGCTTTCTTT	CASSLTRQGWTEAFF
15	TRBV7-2	NA	TRBJ2-1	TGTGCCAGCAGCTTAAACGGTAACTCCTACAATGAGCAGTTCTTC	CASSLNGNSYNEQFF
16	TRBV19	TRBD1	TRBJ1-4	TGTGCCAGTAGTATAGGGATACAGGGGGCTAATGAAAAACTGTTTTTT	CASSIGIQGANEKLFF
17	TRBV7-8	TRBD2	TRBJ2-3	TGTGCCAGCAGCTTGGTTAGACTAGCGGGATTTGCAGATACGCAGTATTTT	CASSLVRLAGFADTQYF
15	TRBV19	TRBD1	TRBJ2-1	TGTGCCAGTAGTCTTCGGGACAGCCCCTACAATGAGCAGTTCTTC	CASSLRDSPYNEQFF
14	TRBV30	NA	TRBJ1-4	TGTGCCTGGAAGCGGGACTCAAGTAATGAAAAACTGTTTTTT	CAWKRDSSNEKLFF
15	TRBV19	NA	TRBJ1-1	TGTGCCAGTAGTATAGGAGTCCGGGCGGGGGCTGAAGCTTTCTTT	CASSIGVRAGAEAFF
13	TRBV11-3	NA	TRBJ2-3	TGTGCCAGCAGCCGCCTACAGTCAGATACGCAGTATTTT	CASSRLQSDTQYF
12	TRBV6-6	NA	TRBJ1-1	TGTGCCAGCAGCTCCGGGACATGGGAGGCTTTCTTT	CASSSGTWEAFF
14	TRBV19	NA	TRBJ1-1	TGTGCCAGTAGTACTCCAGGGGTTGACACTGAAGCTTTCTTT	CASSTPGVDTEAFF
15	TRBV30	TRBD1	TRBJ1-4	TGTGCCTGGACACGTTTGACAGGGCCTAATGAAAAACTGTTTTTT	CAWTRLTGPNEKLFF
13	TRBV28	TRBD2	TRBJ2-3	TGTGCCAGCAGTTCGGGGGGTGGAGATACGCAGTATTTT	CASSSGGGDTQYF
16	TRBV11-2	TRBD2	TRBJ2-1	TGTGCCAGCAGCTTAACGGCGGGAGTAGCCTACAATGAGCAGTTCTTC	CASSLTAGVAYNEQFF
14	TRBV2	NA	TRBJ2-3	TGTGCCAGCAGTCGCCCTAGCGGCACAGATACGCAGTATTTT	CASSRPSGTDTQYF